Listed below are T cell receptor beta chains from one sample, sequenced in a study of blood T cell repertoires in COVID-19. Profiled with immunoSEQ multiplex PCR; TCRdb holds only in-frame clones, not every one. This sample carries some 45,000 clones, over 75% of them seen once, and the ten largest clones take over 13%. The sample comprised peripheral blood. Receptors were obtained from a human donor in a cohort sampled during active COVID-19. CDR3s include the opening cysteine and the closing phenylalanine or tryptophan. A D gene is named only where the DNA matches it firmly. Some rows have no size entry. The others give once, few or many, or a class for an expanded clone.

CDR3aa: CASSYGPGQGNSPLHF
CDR3nt: TGTGCCAGCAGCTACGGACCGGGACAGGGAAATTCACCCCTCCACTTT
abundance: .
j_gene: TRBJ1-6
v_gene: TRBV5-6
d_gene: TRBD1

CDR3aa: CASSSPWSSGNTIYF
CDR3nt: TGTGCCAGCAGCTCCCCCTGGAGCTCTGGAAACACCATATATTTT
abundance: .
j_gene: TRBJ1-3
v_gene: TRBV7-6
d_gene: .

CDR3aa: CARIAGGPGDTQYF
CDR3nt: TGTGCCAGGATAGCGGGAGGGCCCGGAGATACGCAGTATTTT
abundance: .
j_gene: TRBJ2-3
v_gene: TRBV21-1
d_gene: .

CDR3aa: CASSEVGGEESPLHF
CDR3nt: TGTGCCAGCAGTGAAGTCGGGGGGGAGGAATCACCCCTCCACTTT
abundance: once
j_gene: TRBJ1-6
v_gene: TRBV6-1
d_gene: .

CDR3aa: CAWSRASGAIQGTDTQYF
CDR3nt: TGTGCCTGGAGTAGGGCTAGCGGGGCCATCCAGGGCACAGATACGCAGTATTTT
abundance: .
j_gene: TRBJ2-3
v_gene: TRBV30
d_gene: TRBD2

CDR3aa: CASSLDTGNTEAFF
CDR3nt: TGCGCCAGCAGCTTGGATACAGGGAACACTGAAGCTTTCTTT
abundance: .
j_gene: TRBJ1-1
v_gene: TRBV5-1
d_gene: .

CDR3aa: CASSYSRASDEQYF
CDR3nt: TGTGCCAGCAGTTACTCTAGAGCGTCCGACGAGCAGTACTTC
abundance: .
j_gene: TRBJ2-7
v_gene: TRBV6-2/TRBV6-3
d_gene: .

CDR3aa: CASSLGTLGANVLTF
CDR3nt: TGTGCCAGCAGCCTAGGGACTTTGGGGGCCAACGTCCTGACTTTC
abundance: .
j_gene: TRBJ2-6
v_gene: TRBV4-2
d_gene: .

CDR3aa: CAIRRDRGTGELFF
CDR3nt: TGTGCCATCAGGAGGGACAGGGGCACCGGGGAGCTGTTTTTT
abundance: .
j_gene: TRBJ2-2
v_gene: TRBV10-3
d_gene: TRBD1

CDR3aa: CASSEGAHEQFF
CDR3nt: TGTGCCAGCAGTGAGGGGGCCCATGAGCAGTTCTTC
abundance: few
j_gene: TRBJ2-1
v_gene: TRBV6-4
d_gene: .

CDR3aa: CASSETSGTGFYEQFF
CDR3nt: TGTGCCAGTAGTGAGACGTCCGGGACAGGGTTCTATGAGCAGTTCTTC
abundance: .
j_gene: TRBJ2-1
v_gene: TRBV19
d_gene: TRBD1

CDR3aa: CASSMSVAGGYEQYF
CDR3nt: TGTGCCAGTAGTATGTCGGTAGCGGGAGGCTACGAGCAGTACTTC
abundance: .
j_gene: TRBJ2-7
v_gene: TRBV19
d_gene: TRBD2

CDR3aa: CSVDRAGEDTQYF
CDR3nt: TGCAGCGTTGACCGGGCAGGGGAAGATACGCAGTATTTT
abundance: .
j_gene: TRBJ2-3
v_gene: TRBV29-1
d_gene: .

CDR3aa: CASSSWRQGDTQYF
CDR3nt: TGTGCCAGCAGCTCGTGGAGACAGGGGGATACGCAGTATTTT
abundance: .
j_gene: TRBJ2-3
v_gene: TRBV7-9
d_gene: TRBD1

CDR3aa: CWGGNWGEQYF
CDR3nt: TGCTGGGGCGGAAATTGGGGAGAGCAGTACTTC
abundance: .
j_gene: TRBJ2-7
v_gene: TRBV7-2
d_gene: .

CDR3aa: CASAGSSYNEQFF
CDR3nt: TGCGCCAGCGCGGGAAGCTCCTACAATGAGCAGTTCTTC
abundance: .
j_gene: TRBJ2-1
v_gene: TRBV5-1
d_gene: .

CDR3aa: CASSYFLQGARTEAFF
CDR3nt: TGTGCCAGCAGTTACTTCCTTCAGGGGGCGCGGACTGAAGCTTTCTTT
abundance: .
j_gene: TRBJ1-1
v_gene: TRBV6-5
d_gene: TRBD1

CDR3aa: CASSLVGGNQETQYF
CDR3nt: TGTGCCAGCAGCTTAGTTGGAGGGAACCAAGAGACCCAGTACTTC
abundance: .
j_gene: TRBJ2-5
v_gene: TRBV7-2
d_gene: .

CDR3aa: CASAHRDSTYEQYF
CDR3nt: TGTGCCAGCGCGCATCGGGACTCAACCTACGAGCAGTACTTC
abundance: once
j_gene: TRBJ2-7
v_gene: TRBV5-4
d_gene: .

CDR3aa: CTSLLYNEQFF
CDR3nt: TGCACTTCCCTCCTATACAATGAGCAGTTCTTC
abundance: .
j_gene: TRBJ2-1
v_gene: TRBV29-1
d_gene: .

CDR3aa: CASSSEDRGGEQYF
CDR3nt: TGTGCCAGCAGTTCAGAGGACAGGGGGGGCGAGCAGTACTTC
abundance: .
j_gene: TRBJ2-7
v_gene: TRBV28
d_gene: TRBD1

CDR3aa: CASSTIAGEVREQYF
CDR3nt: TGTGCCAGTAGTACGATAGCGGGAGAGGTGCGCGAGCAGTACTTC
abundance: .
j_gene: TRBJ2-7
v_gene: TRBV19
d_gene: TRBD2

CDR3aa: CASSPGQGNTGELFF
CDR3nt: TGTGCCAGCAGCCCGGGACAGGGTAACACCGGGGAGCTGTTTTTT
abundance: .
j_gene: TRBJ2-2
v_gene: TRBV7-3
d_gene: TRBD1

CDR3aa: CASSRGTGRAEKLFF
CDR3nt: TGCGCCAGCAGCCGAGGGACAGGGAGGGCTGAAAAACTGTTTTTT
abundance: .
j_gene: TRBJ1-4
v_gene: TRBV5-1
d_gene: TRBD1

CDR3aa: CASSNQRESGELFF
CDR3nt: TGTGCCAGTAGCAATCAGCGGGAGTCCGGGGAGCTGTTTTTT
abundance: .
j_gene: TRBJ2-2
v_gene: TRBV19
d_gene: TRBD2

CDR3aa: CASSLAGTANEQFF
CDR3nt: TGCGCCAGCAGTTTAGCGGGAACCGCCAATGAGCAGTTCTTC
abundance: .
j_gene: TRBJ2-1
v_gene: TRBV10-2
d_gene: TRBD2

CDR3aa: CASREVAGAHEQYF
CDR3nt: TGTGCCAGCAGGGAGGTAGCGGGAGCGCACGAGCAGTACTTC
abundance: .
j_gene: TRBJ2-7
v_gene: TRBV6-5
d_gene: TRBD2

CDR3aa: CASSPPPVAGFYNEQFF
CDR3nt: TGTGCCAGCAGCCCCCCCCCGGTAGCGGGATTCTACAATGAGCAGTTCTTC
abundance: .
j_gene: TRBJ2-1
v_gene: TRBV5-4
d_gene: TRBD2

CDR3aa: CSVEAGGTDTQYF
CDR3nt: TGCAGCGTTGAGGCGGGAGGCACAGATACGCAGTATTTT
abundance: .
j_gene: TRBJ2-3
v_gene: TRBV29-1
d_gene: TRBD2

CDR3aa: CASSLSPSYNEQFF
CDR3nt: TGTGCCAGCAGCTTGAGTCCCTCCTACAATGAGCAGTTCTTC
abundance: .
j_gene: TRBJ2-1
v_gene: TRBV7-3
d_gene: .

CDR3aa: CASSLFEAGANVLTF
CDR3nt: TGTGCCAGCAGTTTATTTGAGGCTGGGGCCAACGTCCTGACTTTC
abundance: .
j_gene: TRBJ2-6
v_gene: TRBV27
d_gene: .

CDR3aa: CASSVTGTGQGEQYF
CDR3nt: TGTGCCAGCAGCGTAACCGGGACAGGGCAGGGCGAGCAGTACTTC
abundance: .
j_gene: TRBJ2-7
v_gene: TRBV9
d_gene: TRBD1

CDR3aa: CASRGTGSNQPQHF
CDR3nt: TGTGCCAGCAGGGGGACAGGATCAAATCAGCCCCAGCATTTT
abundance: .
j_gene: TRBJ1-5
v_gene: TRBV2
d_gene: TRBD1

CDR3aa: CASGGESSNYGYTF
CDR3nt: TGTGCCAGCGGAGGCGAATCTTCTAACTATGGCTACACCTTC
abundance: .
j_gene: TRBJ1-2
v_gene: TRBV6-5
d_gene: .

CDR3aa: CAFDRGFDTGELFF
CDR3nt: TGTGCCTTCGACAGGGGTTTCGACACCGGGGAGCTGTTTTTT
abundance: .
j_gene: TRBJ2-2
v_gene: TRBV30
d_gene: TRBD1

CDR3aa: CASSQRPGTGRNEAFF
CDR3nt: TGTGCCAGCAGCCAACGCCCCGGGACGGGGAGGAATGAAGCTTTCTTT
abundance: .
j_gene: TRBJ1-1
v_gene: TRBV4-2
d_gene: .

CDR3aa: CAWSPRETQYF
CDR3nt: TGTGCCTGGAGTCCCAGGGAGACCCAGTACTTC
abundance: once
j_gene: TRBJ2-5
v_gene: TRBV30
d_gene: .

CDR3aa: CASSLLSTGGYNEQFF
CDR3nt: TGCGCCAGCAGCTTGTTGAGTACAGGGGGCTACAATGAGCAGTTCTTC
abundance: .
j_gene: TRBJ2-1
v_gene: TRBV5-1
d_gene: TRBD1